A single sample gave rise to the 31 T cell receptor beta chains below, sequenced in a study of shared clonotypes between healthy human individuals. Produced via immunoSEQ multiplex PCR; TCRdb's table is partial and in-frame only. The sample has some 2,000,000 clones, about 95% seen once. The sample consisted of naive CD4+ T cells sorted from blood. Subset defined: CD45RA+ positively selected. All receptors come from a man in his late teens or twenties in good health.

The chain uses TRBV2 and TRBJ2-5; perhaps D is TRBD1 or TRBD2 (7 bases each). V gave up 8 bases and J gave up 2 bases, with 15 bases separating them. The CDR3 is made up of 14 amino acids. Per the germline V gene, CDR1 is SNHLY and CDR2 is FYNNEI. The CDR3 loop reads CASGEGRGQETQYF. The CDR3 DNA sequence: TGTGCCAGCGGGGAGGGCAGGGGGCAAGAGACCCAGTACTTC.

V is TRBV7-2 and J is TRBJ1-1, with D possibly TRBD1 on 5 matching bases. Per germline, CDR1 SGHTA and CDR2 FQGNSA. V was shortened by 8 bases and J by 1 base, with 14 bases between the two germline ends. This CDR3 is 14 amino acids long. CDR3: CASHRGTTNTEAFF. In DNA form, the CDR3 reads TGTGCCAGCCACCGTGGGACCACGAACACTGAAGCTTTCTTT. Complete variable domain (other parts from reference TRBV7-2 and TRBJ1-1): GAGVSQSPSNKVTEKGKDVELRCDPISGHTALYWYRQSLGQGLEFLIYFQGNSAPDKSGLPSDRFSAERTGGSVSTLTIQRTQQEDSAVYLCASHRGTTNTEAFFGQGTRLTVV.

The rearrangement links TRBV5-6 to TRBJ2-1; no firm D call. The CDR3 covers 11 residues. CDR1 and CDR2 (germline): SGHDT, YYEEEE. The ends were cut back, 6 bases at V and 13 bases at J, with 14 bases in the middle. CDR3 sequence (DNA): TGTGCCAGCACCCTGTCTGGTGAACAGTTCTTC. Residues: CASTLSGEQFF.

The chain has TRBV4-1 and TRBJ1-2; TRBD1 agrees at 7 bases. The V gene's germline CDR1 is MGHRA and CDR2 YSYEKL. The CDR3 is made up of 15 amino acids. With 3 bases clipped from V and 5 bases from J, the junction kept 9 bases outside the gene matches. The CDR3 sequence is CASSHLDRVGYGYTF. CDR3 DNA sequence: TGCGCCAGCAGCCATCTTGACAGGGTCGGGTATGGCTACACCTTC.

The V call is TRBV9, the J call TRBJ2-5, with a possible D match to TRBD1 (5 bases). Trimming removed 5 bases at V and 4 bases at J, with 18 bases between. The CDR3 spans 15 residues. Germline CDR1 and CDR2: SGDLS and YYNGEE. This chain's CDR3 is CASSRSLQVSETQYF. The CDR3 DNA reads TGTGCCAGCAGTCGTTCCCTACAGGTCTCAGAGACCCAGTACTTC.

The V and J genes are TRBV7-2 and TRBJ1-5; TRBD1 is a possible D gene (5 bases). CDR1 SGHTA and CDR2 FQGNSA come from the germline V gene. V was shortened by 7 bases and J by 6 bases, with 13 bases between the two germline ends. The CDR3 covers 13 residues. The CDR3: CASTAGSRQPQHF. For the CDR3, the DNA is TGTGCCAGCACCGCAGGGTCACGTCAGCCCCAGCATTTT.

This chain uses TRBV25-1 with TRBJ1-1, with 9 bases identical to TRBD1. The CDR3 consists of 15 residues. J gave up 5 bases and V 2 bases, and 6 bases lay outside the gene matches. Germline CDR1 MGHDK, CDR2 SYGVNS. CDR3 DNA: TGTGCCAGCAGTGAAGGACAGGGGAGGGTTACTGAAGCTTTCTTT. It yields the protein CASSEGQGRVTEAFF. The full variable domain, in which reference TRBV25-1 and TRBJ1-1 provide the parts outside the CDR3, is EADIYQTPRYLVIGTGKKITLECSQTMGHDKMYWYQQDPGMELHLIHYSYGVNSTEKGDLSSESTVSRIRTEHFPLTLESARPSHTSQYLCASSEGQGRVTEAFFGQGTRLTVV.

The chain joins TRBV10-1 to TRBJ2-1; D may correspond to TRBD1 or TRBD2 (5 bases each). Trimming pared 2 bases from V and 6 bases from J, leaving 14 bases between. The CDR3 is made up of 15 amino acids. Looked up from germline, CDR1 is WNHNN and CDR2 is SYGVQD (reference sequence). CDR3 DNA sequence: TGCGCCAGCAGTGAGCGACGGGGCTTGATCAATGAGCAGTTCTTC. Translated: CASSERRGLINEQFF.

The chain has TRBV30 and TRBJ2-3, with D possibly TRBD1 on 5 matching bases. Germline lookup yields CDR1 GTSNPN and CDR2 SVGIG (reference sequence). This CDR3 has 12 residues. Trimming left V 0 bases short and J 6 bases short, with 7 bases between. CDR3: CAWSVKGDTQYF. The CDR3 nucleotides are TGTGCCTGGAGTGTAAAGGGGGATACGCAGTATTTT.

The CDR3 sequence: CASSSSIRAGELFF. CDR3 bases: TGTGCCAGCAGCTCCTCAATCAGGGCCGGGGAGCTGTTTTTT. The chain carries TRBV7-9 and TRBJ2-2; maybe TRBD1 (5 bases). V lost 4 bases to trimming and J lost 6 bases, with 12 bases between them. The CDR3 totals 14 residues. The germline gives CDR1 SEHNR, CDR2 FQNEAQ (reference sequence).

Details on this clone: Other DNA sequences in this specimen translate into the identical CDR3. V usage is TRBV7-9 and J usage is TRBJ2-7; perhaps TRBD2 as D (6 bases). V was shortened by 0 bases and J by 0 bases, with 6 bases between the two germline ends. CDR1 SEHNR and CDR2 FQNEAQ come from the germline V gene (reference sequence). This CDR3 contains 14 residues. In DNA, the CDR3 is TGTGCCAGCAGCTTAGCGGGGGGCTCCTACGAGCAGTACTTC. Residues: CASSLAGGSYEQYF.

As for this clone: The junction differs from germline at one of its ends, possibly a read error. V gene TRBV18 combines with J gene TRBJ1-5; D gene ambiguous. CDR1 is KGHSH and CDR2 is LQKENI in the germline V gene. The CDR3 runs to 12 residues. In DNA form, the CDR3 reads TGTGCCAGCTCATCACCCGAGGGGCCCCAGCATTTT. Protein: CASSSPEGPQHF. Variable domain in full (rest from reference TRBV18 and TRBJ1-5): NAGVMQNPRHLVRRRGQEARLRCSPMKGHSHVYWYRQLPEEGLKFMVYLQKENIIDESGMPKERFSAEFPKEGPSILRIQQVVRGDSAAYFCASSSPEGPQHFGDGTRLSIL.

CDR3 residues: CASSNQGVVDTQYF. The CDR3, as DNA: TGTGCCAGCAGCAACCAGGGTGTCGTAGATACGCAGTATTTT. J is TRBJ2-3 and V is TRBV9; perhaps TRBD1 as D (5 bases). Trimming took 4 bases from V and 5 from J, leaving 14 bases between them. CDR1 SGDLS and CDR2 YYNGEE come from the germline V gene. The CDR3 sequence is 14 residues long.

CDR3 region: CASSRQGGREQYF. The CDR3 region has the DNA TGTGCCAGCAGCCGACAGGGGGGTCGGGAGCAGTACTTC. This chain joins TRBV25-1 and TRBJ2-5, with TRBD1 identical over 9 bases. CDR1 and CDR2 from the germline V gene are MGHDK and SYGVNS. V was pared by 6 bases and J by 11 bases, with 10 bases of the junction left unmatched. This CDR3 is built from 13 residues.

The genes are TRBV28 and TRBJ2-7, with D possibly being TRBD2 (5 bases). This CDR3 is built from 14 residues. Trimming cost V 8 bases and J 4 bases, with 18 bases left between them. The germline V gene encodes CDR1 MDHEN and CDR2 SYDVKM. The CDR3 DNA follows: TGTGCCAGCCTTAGCCCCGGGGAAGTATACGAGCAGTACTTC. Translation gives CASLSPGEVYEQYF.

V is TRBV10-3 and J is TRBJ1-4; 7 bases fit TRBD1. CDR1 is ENHRY, CDR2 SYGVKD, per germline. This CDR3 is built from 14 residues. With 6 bases clipped from V and 3 bases from J, the junction kept 4 bases outside the gene matches. CDR3 region: CAIRGQTANEKLFF. The CDR3 nucleotides are TGTGCCATCAGGGGACAGACAGCTAATGAAAAACTGTTTTTT.

This chain links TRBV2 with TRBJ1-2, with D possibly matching TRBD1 (6 bases). Per germline, CDR1 SNHLY and CDR2 FYNNEI. With 8 bases removed from V and 7 bases from J, the gap between germline ends came to 11 bases. CDR3 length: 11 residues. CDR3 DNA sequence: TGTGCCAGCGAGGAGGGGGTTGGCTACACCTTC. This gives the protein CASEEGVGYTF.

The rearrangement joins TRBV29-1 to TRBJ2-3, with 10 bases matching TRBD2. Germline V gives CDR1 SQVTM, CDR2 ANQGSEA. V lost 5 bases, J lost 8 bases, and 10 bases stayed unmatched. The CDR3 contains 14 residues. The CDR3 loop is CSVLSGGAKGTQYF. The CDR3 nucleotides are TGCAGCGTTCTGAGCGGGGGGGCCAAGGGTACGCAGTATTTT.

The chain links TRBV30 to TRBJ2-3, with no clear D. V lost 0 bases, J lost 0 bases, and 7 bases lay in between. CDR1 is GTSNPN, CDR2 SVGIG, per germline (reference sequence). The CDR3 covers 14 residues. CDR3 DNA: TGTGCCTGGAGTGTAGACCCGAGCACAGATACGCAGTATTTT. Protein product: CAWSVDPSTDTQYF.

V usage is TRBV7-2 and J usage is TRBJ2-7; 11 bases map to TRBD2. Germline CDR1 and CDR2: SGHTA and FQGNSA. This CDR3 region has 14 residues. The V gene end was trimmed by 4 bases and the J gene end by 7 bases; junction bases not matched to a gene: 6. The CDR3 region has the DNA TGTGCCAGCAGCTCCAGACTAGCGGGAATTGAGCAGTACTTC. Its protein is CASSSRLAGIEQYF.

The chain is built from TRBV5-4 and TRBJ1-4; 7 bases are shared with TRBD1. Trimming at V came to 2 bases and at J to 8 bases, leaving 12 bases not matched to a gene. Germline V CDR1 and CDR2: SGHNT, YYREEE (reference sequence). This CDR3 spans 16 amino acids. DNA for the CDR3: TGTGCCAGCAGCTTAATTGGCGTGGGACAGTCGGAAAAACTGTTTTTT. It yields the protein CASSLIGVGQSEKLFF.

This rearrangement joins TRBV6-6 to TRBJ1-2; D call uncertain. This CDR3 has 12 amino acids. Trimming took off 6 bases at V and 2 bases at J, with 7 bases between the two ends. Germline V gives CDR1 MNHNY, CDR2 SVGAGI (reference sequence). CDR3: CASSTENYGYTF. CDR3 DNA: TGTGCCAGCAGCACAGAAAACTATGGCTACACCTTC.

This chain uses TRBV6-1 with TRBJ1-6; D remains unclear. The V and J ends lost 0 bases and 11 bases respectively, with 5 bases between them. Germline V gene data show CDR1 as MNHNS and CDR2 as SASEGT. This CDR3 has 12 amino acids. The DNA for the CDR3 is TGTGCCAGCAGTGAAGCGCCCGCACCCCTCCACTTT. Translating gives CASSEAPAPLHF.

This clone appeared a few times. The chain carries TRBV2 and TRBJ1-5; no reliable D call. CDR1 and CDR2 from the germline V gene are SNHLY and FYNNEI. V was clipped by 6 bases and J by 0 bases, with 9 bases between them. The CDR3 totals 14 residues. The CDR3 DNA reads as TGTGCCAGCAGAGCAGGATATAGCAATCAGCCCCAGCATTTT. Translation gives CASRAGYSNQPQHF. The full variable domain, in which reference TRBV2 and TRBJ1-5 provide the parts outside the CDR3, is EPEVTQTPSHQVTQMGQEVILRCVPISNHLYFYWYRQILGQKVEFLVSFYNNEISEKSEIFDDQFSVERPDGSNFTLKIRSTKLEDSAMYFCASRAGYSNQPQHFGDGTRLSIL.

CDR3 sequence (DNA): TGTGCCAGCAGACTTAGCGGGGTCCACGAGCAGTACTTC. This gives the protein CASRLSGVHEQYF. The chain has TRBV6-1 and TRBJ2-7; 8 nucleotides agree with TRBD2. The CDR3 is 13 residues long. V lost 6 bases to trimming and J lost 5 bases; unmatched junction nucleotides: 6. Germline V gives CDR1 MNHNS, CDR2 SASEGT.

CDR3: CAWSARVFNEQFF. Written as DNA, the CDR3 is TGTGCCTGGAGTGCTAGGGTCTTCAATGAGCAGTTCTTC. The V and J genes are TRBV30 and TRBJ2-1; D unclear. Per germline, CDR1 GTSNPN and CDR2 SVGIG (reference sequence). There are 13 residues in the CDR3. With 1 base removed from V and 6 bases from J, the gap between germline ends came to 10 bases.

This chain joins TRBV6-1 and TRBJ2-1, with 8 bases identical to TRBD1. Germline V lookup: CDR1 MNHNS, CDR2 SASEGT. The CDR3 runs to 13 residues. The trim removed 6 bases at V and 6 bases at J, leaving 4 bases unmatched. The CDR3 protein is CASRGQGPNEQFF. For the CDR3, the DNA is TGTGCCAGCAGAGGACAGGGACCCAATGAGCAGTTCTTC.

The chain recombines TRBV7-2 with TRBJ1-3, with a possible D match to TRBD1 (6 bases). Trimming cost V 2 bases and J 4 bases, with 9 bases left between them. Germline lookup yields CDR1 SGHTA and CDR2 FQGNSA. There are 14 residues in the CDR3. The CDR3 DNA reads TGTGCCAGCAGCTTATACAGGGAAGGAAACACCATATATTTT. It translates to CASSLYREGNTIYF. The full variable domain, completed using reference TRBV7-2 and TRBJ1-3, is GAGVSQSPSNKVTEKGKDVELRCDPISGHTALYWYRQSLGQGLEFLIYFQGNSAPDKSGLPSDRFSAERTGGSVSTLTIQRTQQEDSAVYLCASSLYREGNTIYFGEGSWLTVV.

The CDR3 DNA reads as TGTGCCAGCAGCCTCCAGGCGGGGGGCACCTACGAGCAGTACTTC. Translation: CASSLQAGGTYEQYF. This chain connects TRBV9 to TRBJ2-7; 8 bases line up with TRBD2. From germline, CDR1 is SGDLS and CDR2 YYNGEE. Unmatched junction bases numbered 8, after V lost 4 bases and J lost 2 bases. The CDR3 is 15 residues long.

The table lists this clone with a count of one. V usage is TRBV7-9 and J usage is TRBJ1-4, with 8 bases fitting TRBD1. Germline V gene data show CDR1 as SEHNR and CDR2 as FQNEAQ (reference sequence). Trimming at V came to 6 bases and at J to 8 bases, leaving 8 bases not matched to a gene. The CDR3 runs 14 residues. CDR3 sequence (DNA): TGTGCCAGCAGTCGACAGGGGAGCAGGGAAAAACTGTTTTTT. It yields the protein CASSRQGSREKLFF.

A remark on this clone: The same CDR3 also results from other DNA sequences found in this sample. The chain carries TRBV6-1 and TRBJ1-2, with D hard to call. Trimming removed 2 bases at V and 2 bases at J, with 6 bases between. This CDR3 is built from 13 residues. In germline, CDR1 is MNHNS, CDR2 SASEGT. CDR3 amino acids: CASSESGNYGYTF. The CDR3 bases are TGTGCCAGCAGTGAATCAGGAAACTATGGCTACACCTTC.